This TCR beta chain was identified during a study of CD8 T cells in Susac syndrome. The CDR3 is 16 residues long. The V and J ends lost 1 base and 6 bases, in that order; junction bases with no gene match: 9. CDR1 is MGHRA and CDR2 is YSYEKL in the germline V gene. cDNA came from roughly 0.53 to 1 ug RNA primed by random hexamers. An immunoSEQ multiplex PCR generated amplified TCR beta CDR3 products spanning 54 Vbeta and 13 Jbeta. TCRdb passed the immunoSEQ multiplex PCR reads through MiXCR, listing each CDR3 protein once. This table holds over 95,000 distinct CDR3 sequences, around 93% found once. High-throughput TCR beta sequencing covered peripheral CD8+ and CD4+ T cells. Healthy donors, matched for age and sex, constituted the control group.

V is TRBV4-1 and J is TRBJ2-3; 8 bases fit TRBD1. The sequence was collected from a human donor in good health. The sample consisted of CD8+ T cells from PBMCs. CDR3 sequence: CASSQVAGGSRDTQYF. Here the CDR3 DNA reads TGCGCCAGCAGCCAAGTGGCAGGGGGCTCGCGGGATACGCAGTATTTT.